The TCR beta chain under discussion was sequenced for a study of blood T cell repertoires in COVID-19. Germline V gene data show CDR1 as MGHRA and CDR2 as YSYEKL. V gave up 8 bases and J gave up 0 bases, with 12 bases separating them. The CDR3 consists of 14 residues. Sequencing was performed with immunoSEQ multiplex PCR; in TCRdb, only in-frame clones are kept and a portion is missing. The sample lists 95,000 to 110,000 clones, about 80% occurring once. The clonotype was recovered from a man in his 70s with acute or convalescent COVID-19. The chain has TRBV4-1 and TRBJ2-3; D unresolved. The sample was peripheral blood. The CDR3, as DNA: TGCGCCAGCTCCTCCTCCCTTAGCACAGATACGCAGTATTTT. Translated: CASSSSLSTDTQYF.